Each of the 17 T cell receptor beta chains below was sequenced from the same sample in a study of response to subunit inactivated influenza vaccine listed by TCRdb under 2018. To prepare the library, RT-PCR was applied. The reads were generated on an Illumina HiSeq 2500. TCRdb's own reprocessing of the public reads used fastp at Q25 and MiXCR and kept productive beta chains. Every entry covers one CDR3 protein and lists the most common genes and DNA from its rows. The sample table holds 750,000 to 850,000 distinct CDR3 sequences, of which around 18% were seen once. In total, the top ten clones hold about a tenth of the sample. The sample here was PBMCs from blood, taken 4 to 6 days after vaccination. Receptors were obtained from a man aged 45-65 years who received an inactivated influenza vaccine. Donor details come from another sample of the same person, matched by shared clones.

The chain joins TRBV5-5 to TRBJ2-1, with unresolved D. This CDR3 has 14 amino acids. Germline-derived CDR1 and CDR2 are SGHKS and YYEKEE (reference sequence). Deletions cut 2 bases from V and 7 bases from J, with 13 bases between. The CDR3 loop is CASSFDGAPNEQFF. CDR3 nucleotide sequence: TGTGCCAGCAGCTTCGACGGAGCCCCGAATGAGCAGTTCTTC.

This clonotype was detected ten times or more. The rearrangement uses TRBV6-2 or TRBV6-3 and TRBJ2-7, with a possible D match to TRBD1 (5 bases). V was trimmed by 5 bases and J by 8 bases, leaving 13 bases between them. CDR3 length: 12 amino acids. Germline CDR1 is MNHEY and CDR2 is SVGEGT. Here the CDR3 reads CASSGAGRQQYF. CDR3 coding DNA: TGTGCCAGCAGTGGGGCAGGACGACAGCAGTACTTC.

This clonotype was detected a few times. The chain combines TRBV7-2 with TRBJ2-1, with 8 bases matching TRBD1. Trimming removed 5 bases from V and 7 bases from J; junction bases left unmatched: 7. This CDR3 is built from 14 residues. In germline, CDR1 is SGHTA, CDR2 FQGNSA. CDR3 sequence reads: CASSPYGTGNEQFF. CDR3 bases: TGTGCCAGCAGCCCGTACGGGACAGGTAATGAGCAGTTCTTC.

V is TRBV14 and J is TRBJ2-7; D unresolved. CDR1 is SGHDN and CDR2 is FVKESK in the germline V gene. Deletions cut 1 base from V and 1 base from J, with 17 bases between. The CDR3 extends over 17 amino acids. This CDR3 is CASSQGPLGSDSYEQYF. CDR3 nucleotides: TGTGCCAGCAGCCAAGGTCCCCTCGGGTCAGATTCCTACGAGCAGTACTTC.

The table lists this clonotype with a few counts. The gene calls are TRBV7-2 and TRBJ1-3, with 8 bases lining up with TRBD1. J lost 3 bases, V lost 5 bases, and 9 bases had no gene match. Germline lookup yields CDR1 SGHTA and CDR2 FQGNSA. The CDR3 is 16 amino acids. This CDR3 is CASSVDRVRYGNTIYF. The CDR3 DNA reads TGTGCCAGCAGCGTGGACAGGGTTAGATATGGAAACACCATATATTTT.

In the case of this clonotype: The germline gene is not matched at one end of the junction; a read error may be the cause. The CDR3 loop is CASILAQLAGGYEQYF. DNA of the CDR3: TGTGCCAGCATCTTAGCCCAGCTAGCGGGAGGATACGAGCAGTACTTC. V gene TRBV7-2 combines with J gene TRBJ2-7; 11 positions match TRBD2. The CDR3 has 16 residues. CDR1 and CDR2 from the germline V gene are SGHTA and FQGNSA.

This clonotype appeared many times. The chain carries TRBV25-1 and TRBJ2-5; D call uncertain. This CDR3 spans 12 amino acids. Looked up from germline, CDR1 is MGHDK and CDR2 is SYGVNS. Trimming pared 8 bases from V and 0 bases from J, leaving 7 bases between. For the CDR3, the DNA is TGTGCCAGCTTAGGGTACCAAGAGACCCAGTACTTC. It codes for CASLGYQETQYF.

This clonotype was recorded a few times. The V and J genes are TRBV20-1 and TRBJ2-3; 10 positions match TRBD2. Germline CDR1 reads DFQATT; CDR2 reads SNEGSKA (reference sequence). The V and J ends lost 4 bases and 0 bases, in that order; junction bases with no gene match: 7. The CDR3 has 16 residues. CDR3 protein: CSAMSGRAGSTDTQYF. CDR3 nucleotide sequence: TGCAGTGCTATGAGCGGGAGGGCCGGAAGCACAGATACGCAGTATTTT.

There are a few counts of this clonotype. The V call is TRBV5-1, the J call TRBJ1-1, with TRBD1 matching over 9 bases. Per germline, CDR1 SGHRS and CDR2 YFSETQ. This CDR3 spans 15 amino acids. V gave up 5 bases and J gave up 4 bases; unmatched junction bases: 9. The CDR3 is CASSQSWDRATEAFF. DNA of the CDR3: TGCGCCAGCAGTCAAAGTTGGGACAGGGCCACTGAAGCTTTCTTT.

This CDR3 reads CASSYDSRSSYEQYF. The CDR3 DNA follows: TGTGCCAGCAGTTACGACAGTAGGAGCTCCTACGAGCAGTACTTC. The genes are TRBV6-5 and TRBJ2-7; maybe TRBD1 (5 bases). Germline V gives CDR1 MNHEY, CDR2 SVGAGI. Trimming took 2 bases from V and 0 from J, leaving 11 bases between them. The CDR3 has 15 amino acids.

The chain employs TRBV20-1 and TRBJ2-4, with D unresolved. This CDR3 region has 14 residues. From germline, CDR1 is DFQATT and CDR2 SNEGSKA (reference sequence). V was pared by 0 bases and J by 6 bases, with 12 bases between. The CDR3 reads CSARDDGKINIQYF. The CDR3 DNA reads TGCAGTGCTAGAGACGACGGAAAAATAAACATTCAGTACTTC.

This clonotype was detected only a few times. The CDR3 bases are TGTGCCAGCAGTTTAAAAATAGCGGGGGTTGAAGAGCAGTTCTTC. It encodes CASSLKIAGVEEQFF. V usage is TRBV12-3 or TRBV12-4 and J usage is TRBJ2-1; 9 nucleotides agree with TRBD2. The CDR3 has 15 amino acids. The ends lost 2 bases at V and 10 bases at J; junction bases unmatched: 9.

This rearrangement joins TRBV4-1 to TRBJ1-1; perhaps TRBD1 as D (5 bases). There are 14 residues in the CDR3. Trimming took off 1 base at V and 5 bases at J, with 11 bases between the two ends. Germline assignment: CDR1 MGHRA and CDR2 YSYEKL. CDR3 sequence (DNA): TGCGCCAGCAGCCAAGGTTGGGGGGGTACTGAAGCTTTCTTT. This sequence encodes CASSQGWGGTEAFF.

This chain joins TRBV20-1 and TRBJ2-1, with 14 bases lining up with TRBD2. Germline-derived CDR1 and CDR2 are DFQATT and SNEGSKA (reference sequence). The CDR3 is 16 amino acids. The CDR3 is CIPGLAGEGGVDEQFF. The DNA for the CDR3 is TGCATTCCGGGACTAGCGGGAGAAGGGGGCGTAGATGAGCAGTTCTTC.

This chain links TRBV11-2 with TRBJ2-1; 7 bases agree with TRBD1. Germline V gives CDR1 SGHAT, CDR2 FQNNGV. CDR3 size: 15 residues. V lost 1 base and J lost 8; bases outside the gene matches: 8. The CDR3 sequence is CASSLARTGVHEQFF. CDR3 DNA: TGTGCCAGCAGCTTAGCTCGTACAGGGGTGCATGAGCAGTTCTTC.

The genes are TRBV20-1 and TRBJ1-1, with TRBD1 as a possible D gene (6 bases). The CDR3 contains 15 residues. Per the germline V gene, CDR1 is DFQATT and CDR2 is SNEGSKA (reference sequence). Trimming left V 3 bases short and J 1 base short, with 15 bases between. The CDR3 nucleotides are TGCAGTGCTAGGCTAAAGACAGGATCGAACACTGAAGCTTTCTTT. Translated, it gives CSARLKTGSNTEAFF.

This sequence joins TRBV6-2 or TRBV6-3 and TRBJ2-1, with D tentatively TRBD1 (5 bases). The germline V gene encodes CDR1 MNHEY and CDR2 SVGEGT. V gave up 2 bases and J gave up 8 bases, with 19 bases separating them. This CDR3 comprises 16 residues. This CDR3 is CASSYASGRTTDEQFF. For the CDR3, the DNA is TGTGCCAGCAGTTACGCGTCGGGTCGGACAACGGATGAGCAGTTCTTC.